The clone carrying this TCR beta chain has a single count. The CDR3 has 17 residues. The data were taken from a study of blood T cell repertoires in COVID-19. For the study at large: Sites in the United States, Italy and Spain provided acute and convalescent COVID-19 samples.

As originally analysed: Amplified reference gene primers provided the basis for estimating nucleated cell counts. Assay: immunoSEQ multiplex PCR; the TCRdb copy retains only in-frame clones and omits some. The V and J calls and clone size are taken from that table; D and trimming were inferred from the DNA. This table holds 130,000 or so clones, over 80% found once. V usage is TRBV21-1 and J usage is TRBJ2-7; the table gives TRBD2 as D, unverified against the DNA. TRBV21-1 is marked as a pseudogene. The sequenced sample was PBMCs or T cells enriched from blood (not recorded which). The receptor's source is a man aged 25 to 45 who had recovered from COVID-19. CDR3 sequence (DNA): TGTGCCAGCAGCAAAGCCGGGACTAGCGGGAGCCATTACGAGCAGTACTTC. This gives the protein CASSKAGTSGSHYEQYF.